This passage covers 18 T cell receptor beta chains from one sample sequenced in a study of blood T cell repertoires in COVID-19 (dated by TCRdb to 2018 to 2020). Libraries were made using the immunoSEQ multiplex PCR assay. TCRdb took this table from immuneACCESS and kept in-frame rearrangements with V and J called. Such tables lack part of the clones; where checked against another copy, unresolved V genes explain under half of the gap, and the rest is unexplained. The table for this sample lists under 85,000 clones; approximately 83% of them were counted only once. The ten most abundant clones make up more than 10% of the sample. The sequenced material came from peripheral blood. These receptors were obtained from a human donor in a cohort sampled during active COVID-19.

A few counts support this clone. This chain joins TRBV5-1 and TRBJ2-2; possibly TRBD2 for D (5 bases). CDR3 length: 16 amino acids. Germline values: CDR1 SGHRS, CDR2 YFSETQ. V lost 4 bases and J 3 bases, leaving 16 bases between the germline ends. The CDR3 DNA sequence: TGCGCCAGCAGCCCCAGCGGAGGCACCTACACCGGGGAGCTGTTTTTT. Its translation is CASSPSGGTYTGELFF. The complete variable domain, with remaining parts taken from reference TRBV5-1 and TRBJ2-2, reads KAGVTQTPRYLIKTRGQQVTLSCSPISGHRSVSWYQQTPGQGLQFLFEYFSETQRNKGNFPGRFSGRQFSNSRSEMNVSTLELGDSALYLCASSPSGGTYTGELFFGEGSRLTVL.

This clone was detected a few times. The chain recombines TRBV20-1 with TRBJ2-3, with D unresolved. Trimming removed 3 bases from V and 11 bases from J, with 24 bases in between. CDR1 DFQATT and CDR2 SNEGSKA come from the germline V gene (reference sequence). There are 15 residues in the CDR3. Here the CDR3 reads CSASARSPTTRRQYF. The CDR3 nucleotides read TGCAGTGCTAGTGCTCGTAGCCCCACGACGAGACGGCAGTATTTT.

The V gene is TRBV7-2, the J gene TRBJ1-2, with TRBD1 matching over 8 bases. Germline V gene data show CDR1 as SGHTA and CDR2 as FQGNSA. V was clipped by 2 bases and J by 2 bases; unmatched bases: 4. CDR3 length equals 15 residues. As DNA, the CDR3 is TGTGCCAGCAGCTTATCCGGACAGGGCAACTATGGCTACACCTTC. It codes for CASSLSGQGNYGYTF.

The table lists this clone with a few counts. The chain employs TRBV2 and TRBJ2-7; 10 positions agree with TRBD1. V lost 6 bases and J lost 2; bases outside the gene matches: 7. Germline CDR1 SNHLY, CDR2 FYNNEI. The CDR3 has 15 residues. CDR3 DNA: TGTGCCAGCAGGCGGACAGGGGGAGAAACCTACGAGCAGTACTTC. This sequence encodes CASRRTGGETYEQYF.

This chain uses TRBV18 with TRBJ2-5, with 8 bases lining up with TRBD1. V was clipped by 4 bases and J by 7 bases; unmatched bases: 14. The germline CDR1 and CDR2 sequences are KGHSH and LQKENI. The CDR3 runs 16 residues. The CDR3 bases are TGTGCCAGCTCACAGGGCGGACAAGGGACAGGAGGGACCCAGTACTTC. Translating it yields CASSQGGQGTGGTQYF.

The chain is built from TRBV3-1 (or the pseudogene TRBV3-2) and TRBJ1-5, with a possible D match to TRBD1 (6 bases). The germline CDR1 and CDR2 sequences are LGHDT and YNNKEL (reference sequence). This CDR3 is built from 15 residues. V gave up 0 bases and J gave up 7 bases, with 13 bases separating them. The CDR3 DNA reads TGTGCCAGCAGCCAAGAGGGTAGGGGGGGCCAGCCCCAGCATTTT. As protein: CASSQEGRGGQPQHF.

A single count supports this clone. The chain combines TRBV28 with TRBJ2-7; D perhaps matches TRBD1 (6 bases). Trimming shortened V by 4 bases and J by 12 bases, and 10 bases separated the two germline ends. Looked up from germline, CDR1 is MDHEN and CDR2 is SYDVKM. This CDR3 spans 10 amino acids. This chain's CDR3 is CASSYRAAYF. In DNA, the CDR3 is TGTGCCAGCAGTTACAGGGCTGCGTACTTC.

The chain combines TRBV15 with TRBJ2-1, with 9 bases that match TRBD2. V was pared by 5 bases and J by 6 bases, with 8 bases of the junction left unmatched. The CDR3 runs 15 residues. Germline CDR1 LNHNV, CDR2 YYDKDF (reference sequence). The CDR3 region is CATSAFSRGGNEQFF. DNA of the CDR3: TGTGCCACCAGCGCCTTCTCGCGGGGGGGCAATGAGCAGTTCTTC.

The chain employs TRBV19 and TRBJ2-3; 7 bases line up with TRBD2. Germline trimming cut 6 bases from V and 2 bases from J; bases unmatched to any gene: 11. This CDR3 has 16 amino acids. Germline CDR1 LNHDA, CDR2 SQIVND (reference sequence). The CDR3 loop reads CASRNPSGVNTDTQYF. The DNA for the CDR3 is TGTGCCAGTAGGAACCCAAGCGGGGTTAACACAGATACGCAGTATTTT.

The chain carries TRBV21-1 and TRBJ2-1; the D call TRBD1 from the table was never checked on the DNA. TRBV21-1 is a pseudogene segment. The CDR3 totals 13 residues. The CDR3 nucleotides are TGCCGTTTGATGGGGGCCCTCTCCAATGAGCAGTTCTTC. It encodes CRLMGALSNEQFF.

The chain links TRBV18 to TRBJ2-7, with D possibly matching TRBD1 (6 bases). V was pared by 0 bases and J by 2 bases, with 14 bases between. Germline V gives CDR1 KGHSH, CDR2 LQKENI. The CDR3 sequence is 16 residues long. This CDR3 is CASSPPGTTRTYEQYF. CDR3 in DNA: TGTGCCAGCTCACCACCCGGGACAACCCGAACCTACGAGCAGTACTTC.

This clone occurred a few times. This chain joins TRBV2 and TRBJ2-5, with no clear D. The germline gives CDR1 SNHLY, CDR2 FYNNEI. V lost 2 bases and J lost 4, with 8 bases in between. The CDR3 extends over 13 amino acids. The CDR3 sequence is CASSESLVETQYF. CDR3 coding DNA: TGTGCCAGCAGTGAATCCCTAGTAGAGACCCAGTACTTC.

The chain has TRBV6-2 or TRBV6-3 and TRBJ2-3, with 10 bases aligning to TRBD2. The V gene end was trimmed by 2 bases and the J gene end by 2 bases; junction bases not matched to a gene: 13. The CDR3 is made up of 19 amino acids. Per the germline V gene, CDR1 is MNHEY and CDR2 is SVGEGT. The CDR3 nucleotides are TGTGCCAGCAGTTACCCGACTAGCGGGCGGGAAGAATACACAGATACGCAGTATTTT. The encoded protein is CASSYPTSGREEYTDTQYF.

This sequence joins TRBV27 and TRBJ2-5, with TRBD1 identical over 9 bases. V lost 6 bases, J lost 4 bases, and 3 bases stayed unmatched. The CDR3 is 13 amino acids. Germline values: CDR1 MNHEY, CDR2 SMNVEV (reference sequence). The CDR3 here is CASSRQGVETQYF. The CDR3 coding sequence is TGTGCCAGCAGCAGACAGGGGGTAGAGACCCAGTACTTC.

V gene TRBV20-1 combines with J gene TRBJ1-1; D may be TRBD1 (6 bases). The CDR3 length is 11 residues. The V and J ends lost 6 bases and 7 bases respectively, with 12 bases between them. Germline loops: CDR1 DFQATT, CDR2 SNEGSKA (reference sequence). The CDR3: CSAQGYSEAFF. In DNA form, the CDR3 reads TGCAGTGCGCAGGGGTATAGTGAAGCTTTCTTT.

The chain combines TRBV2 with TRBJ1-1; D might be TRBD1 (6 bases). Germline CDR1 reads SNHLY; CDR2 reads FYNNEI. CDR3 length: 13 amino acids. V was shortened by 1 base and J by 8 bases, with 11 bases between the two germline ends. CDR3 coding DNA: TGTGCCAGCAGTGAAGTGGGGGCGACAGAAGCTTTCTTT. Protein sequence: CASSEVGATEAFF.

V usage is TRBV14 and J usage is TRBJ1-1, with a possible D match to TRBD1 (5 bases). This CDR3 has 14 residues. Germline CDR1 is SGHDN and CDR2 is FVKESK. V gave up 3 bases and J gave up 5 bases, with 13 bases separating them. The CDR3: CASSQASGWTEAFF. CDR3 nucleotide sequence: TGTGCCAGCAGCCAGGCGTCAGGGTGGACTGAAGCTTTCTTT.

This clone was picked up one time. The chain is built from TRBV13 and TRBJ2-3; 14 positions agree with TRBD2. Germline values: CDR1 PRHDT, CDR2 FYEKMQ (reference sequence). This CDR3 comprises 19 residues. The V segment lost 4 bases and the J segment 3 bases; nucleotides outside the gene matches: 12. The chain's CDR3 is CASSSTSGLAGVGTDTQYF. The CDR3 DNA reads as TGTGCCAGCAGCTCCACCTCGGGACTAGCGGGGGTAGGGACAGATACGCAGTATTTT.